One sample yielded the 14 T cell receptor beta chains listed below, sequenced in a study of regulatory T cells in long-lasting Graves disease. The time point is: newly diagnosed GD, antithyroid drugs for less than 3 months. PBMC-derived RNA was used for the TCR library. Arm-PCR of CDR3 regions with iRepertoire HTBI primers generated TCR beta libraries. TCRdb passed the multiplex PCR reads through MiXCR, listing each CDR3 protein once. The table records roughly 350,000 distinct CDR3 sequences, about 16% of them present only once. This sample was shared with a second study, whose subject was T cells in Graves' hyperthyroidism and ophthalmopathy.

The input for sequencing was peripheral blood mononuclear cells (PBMCs), taken at new diagnosis, from a patient treated with antithyroid drugs. The receptors stem from a woman aged 18 to 35 with Graves disease.

This clonotype has at least ten counts. This sequence joins TRBV6-1 and TRBJ1-5, with D possibly matching TRBD1 (5 bases). Germline V gives CDR1 MNHNS, CDR2 SASEGT. The germline V and J ends were trimmed by 5 bases and 5 bases, with 13 bases remaining between them. This CDR3 contains 14 residues. The CDR3 nucleotides read TGTGCCAGCAGTCCGAGACAGCTAGATCAGCCCCAGCATTTT. It is translated as CASSPRQLDQPQHF.

This clonotype was observed at least ten times. V is TRBV2 and J is TRBJ1-4; no reliable D call. The CDR3 sequence is 14 residues long. The germline V gene encodes CDR1 SNHLY and CDR2 FYNNEI. Trimming took 8 bases from V and 0 from J, leaving 10 bases between them. CDR3 nucleotides: TGTGCCAGCCATACACTCACAACTAATGAAAAACTGTTTTTT. As protein: CASHTLTTNEKLFF. Filled out from reference TRBV2 and TRBJ1-4, the complete variable domain reads EPEVTQTPSHQVTQMGQEVILRCVPISNHLYFYWYRQILGQKVEFLVSFYNNEISEKSEIFDDQFSVERPDGSNFTLKIRSTKLEDSAMYFCASHTLTTNEKLFFGSGTQLSVL.

V usage is TRBV7-2 and J usage is TRBJ2-7, with a weak D call TRBD1 (6 bases). The V end was cut by 6 bases, the J end by 3 bases, with 18 bases between. Germline V gene sequence: CDR1 SGHTA, CDR2 FQGNSA. This CDR3 comprises 15 residues. CDR3 residues: CASSSTRGRGYEQYF. The CDR3 nucleotides are TGTGCCAGCAGTTCTACACGGGGCAGGGGCTACGAGCAGTACTTC.

This clonotype showed up many times. V usage is TRBV6-2 or TRBV6-3 and J usage is TRBJ1-6; D gene unclear. The CDR3 is 14 amino acids. Looked up from germline, CDR1 is MNHEY and CDR2 is SVGEGT. With 3 bases removed from V and 10 bases from J, the gap between germline ends came to 13 bases. CDR3 DNA: TGTGCCAGCAGTTATCGGACCGGCCCCTCACCCCTCCACTTT. This encodes CASSYRTGPSPLHF.

This clonotype was detected only a few times. Germline and junction disagree at one end, which may indicate a read error. This CDR3 is CASSFFRSGANVPTF. The DNA of the CDR3 is TGTGCCAGCAGTTTTTTTAGGTCTGGGGCCAACGTCCCGACTTTC. The V gene is TRBV12-3 or TRBV12-4, the J gene TRBJ2-6, with a tentative D call TRBD1 (5 bases). The CDR3 totals 15 residues.

This clonotype was counted only a few times. This chain links TRBV27 with TRBJ1-4; D is unresolved. Trimming cost V 3 bases and J 4 bases, with 0 bases left between them. Germline V gives CDR1 MNHEY, CDR2 SMNVEV (reference sequence). This CDR3 spans 11 amino acids. CDR3 in DNA: TGTGCCAGCAGTTTTAATGAAAAACTGTTTTTT. Translation gives CASSFNEKLFF.

This clonotype was observed a handful of times. The chain is built from TRBV4-1 and TRBJ2-1, with TRBD2 identical over 9 bases. Germline V gene sequence: CDR1 MGHRA, CDR2 YSYEKL. Trimming took 2 bases from V and 7 from J; bases not matched to a gene: 3. This CDR3 region has 14 residues. The CDR3 loop reads CASSQRGGVNEQFF. For the CDR3, the DNA is TGCGCCAGCAGCCAACGCGGGGGGGTGAATGAGCAGTTCTTC.

This clonotype was detected a few times. At one end the junction does not follow the germline gene, possibly because of a read error. This sequence joins TRBV4-1 and TRBJ2-3; D possibly corresponds to TRBD1 (5 bases). The CDR3 length is 15 residues. Germline loops: CDR1 MGHRA, CDR2 YSYEKL. The CDR3, as DNA: TGCGCCAGCAGCCAAGATGGGCAGGGAACAGATACACAGTATTTT. It is translated as CASSQDGQGTDTQYF.

The chain recombines TRBV27 with TRBJ2-7, with 7 bases aligning to TRBD1. Trimming took 2 bases from V and 2 from J; bases not matched to a gene: 3. The germline V gene has CDR1 MNHEY and CDR2 SMNVEV (reference sequence). This CDR3 region has 14 residues. Here the CDR3 reads CASSLQGDAYEQYF. CDR3 DNA: TGTGCCAGCAGTTTACAGGGGGACGCCTACGAGCAGTACTTC.

The V call is TRBV4-2, the J call TRBJ2-7; no definite D call. Between the trimmed V and J ends, which lost 0 bases and 3 bases, there was a span of 18 bases. Looked up from germline, CDR1 is LGHNA and CDR2 is YNFKEQ. This CDR3 is 17 amino acids long. The DNA of the CDR3 is TGTGCCAGCAGCCAAGATGAATCGGCGGCATCTCGCTACGAGCAGTACTTC. Residues: CASSQDESAASRYEQYF.

This clonotype has ten or more counts. The chain carries TRBV15 and TRBJ2-1; D unresolved. There are 12 residues in the CDR3. Trimming took off 0 bases at V and 9 bases at J, with 6 bases between the two ends. Per germline, CDR1 LNHNV and CDR2 YYDKDF (reference sequence). CDR3 residues: CATSRDMGEQFF. The CDR3 region has the DNA TGTGCCACCAGCAGAGATATGGGTGAGCAGTTCTTC.

The rearrangement links TRBV27 to TRBJ1-1, with 8 positions matching TRBD1. The CDR3 runs 15 residues. V was clipped by 6 bases and J by 0 bases; unmatched bases: 6. Germline V gene sequence: CDR1 MNHEY, CDR2 SMNVEV (reference sequence). Here the CDR3 reads CASRKAGGMNTEAFF. The CDR3 DNA reads TGTGCCAGCAGGAAGGCAGGGGGCATGAACACTGAAGCTTTCTTT.

This clonotype was picked up a small number of times. V gene TRBV5-1 combines with J gene TRBJ1-4; TRBD1 might be the D (6 bases). The CDR3 loop spans 15 amino acids. Germline CDR1 SGHRS, CDR2 YFSETQ. V was pared by 1 base and J by 3 bases, with 10 bases between. CDR3: CASSLTGRANEKLFF. The CDR3 region has the DNA TGCGCCAGCAGCTTGACAGGGCGTGCTAATGAAAAACTGTTTTTT.

This clonotype turned up a few times. Written as DNA, the CDR3 is TGTGCCAGCAGAGGGGAGACCGTAAATTCACCCCTCCACTTT. Amino acids: CASRGETVNSPLHF. The chain links TRBV7-3 to TRBJ1-6, with a tentative D call TRBD1 (5 bases). CDR3 length: 14 residues. With 6 bases removed from V and 7 bases from J, the gap between germline ends came to 13 bases. Per the germline V gene, CDR1 is SGHTA and CDR2 is FQGTGA.